This TCR beta chain comes out of a study of shared clonotypes between healthy human individuals. About the research overall: Samples came from a couple of female and three male donors aged 18 to 49.

The table came from immunoSEQ multiplex PCR; TCRdb's copy has only in-frame clones and leaves some out. The sample yields more than 80,000 clones, 67% seen once. V was pared by 3 bases and J by 1 base, with 8 bases between. The CDR3 covers 14 residues. Germline-derived CDR1 and CDR2 are SEHNR and FQNEAQ (reference sequence). Recent acute infections and vaccinations were absent in the healthy HIV-negative adult donors. CD8 memory was a combination of CD45RO+ cells and CCR7-negative CD45RA+ TemRA cells. What was sequenced was memory CD8+ T cells sorted from blood. Subset defined: CD45RO+ cells pooled with CCR7-negative TemRA cells. The TCR sequence derives from a young man in good health. The rearrangement links TRBV7-9 to TRBJ2-3; a possible D gene is TRBD1 (6 bases). The CDR3 region is CASSLGHRTDTQYF. The CDR3, as DNA: TGTGCCAGCAGCTTGGGACACCGCACAGATACGCAGTATTTT.